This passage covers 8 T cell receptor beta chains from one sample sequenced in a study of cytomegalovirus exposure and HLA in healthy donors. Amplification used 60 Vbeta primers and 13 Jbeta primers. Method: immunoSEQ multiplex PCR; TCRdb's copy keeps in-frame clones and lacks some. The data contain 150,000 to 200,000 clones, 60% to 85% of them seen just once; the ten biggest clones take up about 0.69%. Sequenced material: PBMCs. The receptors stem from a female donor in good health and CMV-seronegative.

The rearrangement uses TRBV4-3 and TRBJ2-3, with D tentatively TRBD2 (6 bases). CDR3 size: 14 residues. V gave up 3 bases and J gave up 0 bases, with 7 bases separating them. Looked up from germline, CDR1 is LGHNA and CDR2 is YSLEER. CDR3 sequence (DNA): TGCGCCAGCAGCCAGCGGGGCAGCACAGATACGCAGTATTTT. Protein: CASSQRGSTDTQYF.

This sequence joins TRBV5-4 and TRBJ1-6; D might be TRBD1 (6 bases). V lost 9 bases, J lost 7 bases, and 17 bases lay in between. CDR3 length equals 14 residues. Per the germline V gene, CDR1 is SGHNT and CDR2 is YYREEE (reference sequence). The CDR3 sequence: CAISGVEGNSPLHF. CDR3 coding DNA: TGTGCCATCTCAGGGGTAGAAGGAAATTCACCCCTCCACTTT.

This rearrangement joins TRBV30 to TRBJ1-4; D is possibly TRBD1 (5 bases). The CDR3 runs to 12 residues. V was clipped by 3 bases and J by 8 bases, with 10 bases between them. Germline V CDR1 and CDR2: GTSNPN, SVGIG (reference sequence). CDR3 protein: CAWSQGWEKLFF. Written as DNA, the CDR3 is TGTGCCTGGAGCCAGGGTTGGGAAAAACTGTTTTTT.

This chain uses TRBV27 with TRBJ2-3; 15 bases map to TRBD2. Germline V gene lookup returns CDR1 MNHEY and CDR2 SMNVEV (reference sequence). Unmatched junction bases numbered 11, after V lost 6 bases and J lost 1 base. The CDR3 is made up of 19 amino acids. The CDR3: CASRARGLAGGARTDTQYF. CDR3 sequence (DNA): TGTGCCAGCAGGGCGCGGGGACTAGCGGGAGGCGCCCGCACAGATACGCAGTATTTT.

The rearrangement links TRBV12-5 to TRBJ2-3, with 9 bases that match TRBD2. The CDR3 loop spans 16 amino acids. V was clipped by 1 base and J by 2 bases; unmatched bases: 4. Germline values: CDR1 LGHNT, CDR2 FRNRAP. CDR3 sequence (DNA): TGTGCTAGTGGTTTGGCATTAGCGGGGGCCACAGATACGCAGTATTTT. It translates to CASGLALAGATDTQYF.

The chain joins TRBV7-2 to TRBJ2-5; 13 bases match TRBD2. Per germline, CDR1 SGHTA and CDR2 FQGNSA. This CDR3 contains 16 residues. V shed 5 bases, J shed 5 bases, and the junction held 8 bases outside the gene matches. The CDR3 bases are TGTGCCAGCAGCCGACTAGCGGGGGGTAACGGTGAGACCCAGTACTTC. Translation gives CASSRLAGGNGETQYF.

The CDR3 here is CASSQDRLASRELFF. CDR3 coding DNA: TGCGCCAGCAGCCAAGATCGGCTAGCGTCCAGGGAGCTGTTTTTT. The rearrangement joins TRBV4-1 to TRBJ2-2, with D possibly matching TRBD2 (6 bases). V shed 0 bases and J shed 9 bases, with 14 bases lying between them. The germline V gene has CDR1 MGHRA and CDR2 YSYEKL. CDR3 length: 15 residues.

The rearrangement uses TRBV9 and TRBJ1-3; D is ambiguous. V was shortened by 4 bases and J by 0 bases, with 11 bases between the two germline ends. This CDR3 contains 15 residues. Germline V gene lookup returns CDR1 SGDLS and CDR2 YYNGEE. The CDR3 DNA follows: TGTGCCAGCAGCCTAGGCGTTCTCTCTGGAAACACCATATATTTT. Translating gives CASSLGVLSGNTIYF.